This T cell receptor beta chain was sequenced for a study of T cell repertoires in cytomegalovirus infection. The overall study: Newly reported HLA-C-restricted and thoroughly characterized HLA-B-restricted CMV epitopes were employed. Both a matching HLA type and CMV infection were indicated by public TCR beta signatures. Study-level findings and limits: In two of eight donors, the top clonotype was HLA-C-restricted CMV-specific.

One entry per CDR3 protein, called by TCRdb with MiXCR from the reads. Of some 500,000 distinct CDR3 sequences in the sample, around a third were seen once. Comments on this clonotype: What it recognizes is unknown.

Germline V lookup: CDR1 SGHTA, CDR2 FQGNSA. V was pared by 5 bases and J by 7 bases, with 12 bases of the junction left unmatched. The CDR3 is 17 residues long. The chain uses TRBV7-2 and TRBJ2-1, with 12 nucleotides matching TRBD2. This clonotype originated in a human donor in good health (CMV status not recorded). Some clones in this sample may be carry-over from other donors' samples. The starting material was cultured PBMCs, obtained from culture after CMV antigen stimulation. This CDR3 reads CASSATITSGRRNEQFF. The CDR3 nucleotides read TGTGCCAGCAGCGCAACTATCACTAGCGGGAGGCGGAATGAGCAGTTCTTC. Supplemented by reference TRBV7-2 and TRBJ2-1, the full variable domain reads GAGVSQSPSNKVTEKGKDVELRCDPISGHTALYWYRQSLGQGLEFLIYFQGNSAPDKSGLPSDRFSAERTGGSVSTLTIQRTQQEDSAVYLCASSATITSGRRNEQFFGPGTRLTVL.